The 22 T cell receptor beta chains below were found in one sample sequenced in a study of T cells in Graves' hyperthyroidism and ophthalmopathy. RNA transcripts gave rise to amplified TCR beta CDR3 regions. The HTBI primer set drove a first-round RT-PCR of the TCR CDR3. From the multiplex PCR reads, TCRdb called clonotypes with MiXCR, one entry per CDR3 protein. The repertoire holds more than 500,000 distinct CDR3 sequences, with roughly 14% as singletons. The sequencing input was blood. The receptors come from a middle-aged woman with Graves' ophthalmopathy.

As for this clonotype: A much larger clone sits a single nucleotide away, making a read error possible. The DNA of the CDR3 is TGTGCCAGCAGTGGACACACTGAAGCTTTCTTT. This encodes CASSGHTEAFF. This chain links TRBV12-3 or TRBV12-4 with TRBJ1-1; no reliable D call. There are 11 residues in the CDR3. Trimming stripped 5 bases from V and 3 bases from J, with 4 bases between.

CDR3 protein: CASSQGGQGTAPLHF. In DNA form, the CDR3 reads TGTGCCAGCAGCCAAGGGGGACAGGGAACAGCACCCCTCCACTTT. This chain connects TRBV3-1 to TRBJ1-6, with 9 bases matching TRBD1. The germline gives CDR1 LGHDT, CDR2 YNNKEL (reference sequence). V dropped 1 base and J dropped 11; count of bases not matched to a gene: 6. CDR3 length: 15 amino acids.

This clonotype was observed many times. Here the CDR3 reads CASSPALSGTGLSEQYF. Here the CDR3 DNA reads TGTGCCAGCAGTCCCGCTCTTTCCGGGACAGGGTTGAGCGAGCAGTACTTC. The V and J genes are TRBV27 and TRBJ2-7, with 9 bases fitting TRBD1. V shed 5 bases, J shed 6 bases, and the junction held 17 bases outside the gene matches. This CDR3 region has 17 residues. Germline CDR1 is MNHEY and CDR2 is SMNVEV (reference sequence).

The chain has TRBV6-1 and TRBJ1-1, with D perhaps matching TRBD1 (5 bases). V lost 8 bases to trimming and J lost 5 bases, with 21 bases between them. The germline V gene encodes CDR1 MNHNS and CDR2 SASEGT. This CDR3 region has 15 residues. In DNA form, the CDR3 reads TGTGCCAGCCCGGAAAGGGAGGGGCGCGGTACTGAAGCTTTCTTT. Translating gives CASPEREGRGTEAFF.

This clonotype was picked up a small number of times. The chain is built from TRBV3-1 and TRBJ2-7; the match to TRBD2 covers 13 bases. This CDR3 has 17 amino acids. Germline V CDR1 and CDR2: LGHDT, YNNKEL (reference sequence). J was trimmed by 4 bases and V by 4 bases; bases with no gene match: 10. The CDR3 protein is CASSPTSGLAGVYEQYF. CDR3 nucleotide sequence: TGTGCCAGCAGCCCCACCTCAGGACTAGCGGGAGTTTACGAGCAGTACTTC.

There are a few counts of this clonotype. The genes are TRBV7-2 and TRBJ1-2; unclear D gene. CDR3 length equals 15 residues. Germline V CDR1 and CDR2: SGHTA, FQGNSA. Trimming took off 0 bases at V and 4 bases at J, with 12 bases between the two ends. The CDR3 spells CASSLAGSLSYGYTF. The CDR3, as DNA: TGTGCCAGCAGCTTAGCGGGCAGCCTCTCCTATGGCTACACCTTC.

This clonotype was counted ten times or more. This chain joins TRBV25-1 and TRBJ1-5; D gene uncertain. CDR1 is MGHDK, CDR2 SYGVNS, per germline. The CDR3 has 13 amino acids. V lost 5 bases and J 0 bases, leaving 5 bases between the germline ends. The CDR3: CASSQSSNQPQHF. The CDR3 nucleotides read TGTGCCAGCAGTCAAAGTAGCAATCAGCCCCAGCATTTT.

This clonotype was found a few times. The chain combines TRBV7-2 with TRBJ2-5, with D unresolved. This CDR3 has 13 amino acids. Trimming cost V 2 bases and J 5 bases, with 9 bases left between them. The germline V gene encodes CDR1 SGHTA and CDR2 FQGNSA. The CDR3 sequence: CASSLYVMETQYF. Here the CDR3 DNA reads TGTGCCAGCAGCTTATATGTGATGGAGACCCAGTACTTC.

This clonotype has a handful of counts. The CDR3 DNA follows: TGTGCCTGGAGGAAGGGCAGGGACGGTTCACCCCTCCACTTT. Translation gives CAWRKGRDGSPLHF. The chain couples TRBV30 to TRBJ1-6; TRBD1 is a possible D gene (5 bases). Germline V lookup: CDR1 GTSNPN, CDR2 SVGIG (reference sequence). The CDR3 has 14 amino acids. V shed 3 bases and J shed 9 bases, with 15 bases lying between them.

The V and J genes are TRBV20-1 and TRBJ2-7, with 7 nucleotides matching TRBD2. In germline, CDR1 is DFQATT, CDR2 SNEGSKA (reference sequence). The CDR3 loop spans 13 amino acids. V shed 7 bases, J shed 7 bases, and the junction held 13 bases outside the gene matches. CDR3 region: CSVYFPGGGEQYF. CDR3 nucleotide sequence: TGCAGTGTATATTTTCCGGGAGGTGGTGAGCAGTACTTC.

V and J are TRBV29-1 and TRBJ2-2; D not certain. Germline assignment: CDR1 SQVTM and CDR2 ANQGSEA. V lost 2 bases and J lost 6, with 13 bases in between. CDR3 size: 14 residues. This CDR3 reads CSVERNAKSGELFF. CDR3 nucleotides: TGCAGCGTTGAAAGGAATGCCAAGTCCGGGGAGCTGTTTTTT.

This clonotype was seen many times. The CDR3 region is CATSDSDREAFF. The CDR3 coding sequence is TGTGCCACCAGTGACTCGGACCGTGAAGCTTTCTTT. This rearrangement joins TRBV24-1 to TRBJ1-1, with D unresolved. The germline CDR1 and CDR2 sequences are KGHDR and SFDVKD. The CDR3 length is 12 residues. V was trimmed by 4 bases and J by 7 bases, leaving 9 bases between them.

The table lists this clonotype with a few counts. This chain connects TRBV6-2 or TRBV6-3 to TRBJ1-2, with TRBD1 matching over 7 bases. CDR1 is MNHEY and CDR2 is SVGEGT in the germline V gene. CDR3 size: 15 residues. The ends lost 5 bases at V and 3 bases at J; junction bases unmatched: 9. The CDR3 loop is CASSKPTGTDYGYTF. As DNA, the CDR3 is TGTGCCAGCAGTAAACCGACAGGGACCGACTATGGCTACACCTTC.

In this sample, this clonotype turned up many times. The rearrangement uses TRBV5-6 and TRBJ2-7; D not certain. Between the trimmed V and J ends, which lost 4 bases and 3 bases, there was a span of 11 bases. CDR3 size: 13 residues. Germline V gene lookup returns CDR1 SGHDT and CDR2 YYEEEE. In nucleotides, the CDR3 is TGTGCCAGCAGCGGAGTAGGGTTCTACGAGCAGTACTTC. The encoded protein is CASSGVGFYEQYF.

This clonotype has a count of ten or more. V is TRBV12-3 or TRBV12-4 and J is TRBJ1-5; D is possibly TRBD1 (5 bases). Trimming stripped 4 bases from V and 7 bases from J, with 8 bases between. There are 12 residues in the CDR3. CDR3 bases: TGTGCCAGCAGTTGGGGGATACAGCCCCAGCATTTT. Translated: CASSWGIQPQHF.

This clonotype was seen many times. V and J are TRBV6-2 or TRBV6-3 and TRBJ2-2; D may be TRBD1 (7 bases). Germline V gene sequence: CDR1 MNHEY, CDR2 SVGEGT. The CDR3 length is 18 residues. V lost 4 bases and J lost 4, with 22 bases in between. CDR3 DNA sequence: TGTGCCAGCAGTTCCCTGGGAGGACAGGTGCAAGGCACCGGGGAGCTGTTTTTT. It encodes CASSSLGGQVQGTGELFF.

This clonotype has ten or more counts. The chain uses TRBV28 and TRBJ2-6; D ambiguous. The CDR3 has 13 residues. V was pared by 8 bases and J by 0 bases, with 5 bases between. CDR1 and CDR2 (germline): MDHEN, SYDVKM. The CDR3 loop is CASHSSGANVLTF. CDR3 coding DNA: TGTGCCAGCCACAGCTCTGGGGCCAACGTCCTGACTTTC.

This clonotype has only a few counts. The gene calls are TRBV10-3 and TRBJ1-1; D perhaps matches TRBD1 (5 bases). Trimming shortened V by 6 bases and J by 3 bases, and 14 bases separated the two germline ends. The CDR3 length is 14 residues. Per the germline V gene, CDR1 is ENHRY and CDR2 is SYGVKD. CDR3 region: CAIRGTESYTEAFF. The CDR3 bases are TGTGCCATCAGGGGGACCGAGAGCTACACTGAAGCTTTCTTT.

The chain couples TRBV4-1 to TRBJ2-3, with D possibly TRBD2 on 6 matching bases. V shed 4 bases and J shed 4 bases, with 9 bases lying between them. Germline V gene lookup returns CDR1 MGHRA and CDR2 YSYEKL. This CDR3 is built from 13 residues. CDR3 in amino acids: CASSRREADTQYF. The CDR3 DNA reads TGCGCCAGCAGCCGAAGGGAGGCAGATACGCAGTATTTT.

This clonotype was recorded at least ten times. The gene calls are TRBV18 and TRBJ2-7; 8 nucleotides agree with TRBD1. This CDR3 has 12 residues. Unmatched junction bases numbered 3, after V lost 8 bases and J lost 3 bases. The V gene's germline CDR1 is KGHSH and CDR2 LQKENI. CDR3 in DNA: TGTGCCAGCGCCGACAGGGGCTACGAGCAGTACTTC. This gives the protein CASADRGYEQYF.

This clonotype was counted ten times or more. The CDR3 DNA sequence: TGTGCCAGCAGCCAAGTCGAGAGTTGGGAGACCCAGTACTTC. Its protein is CASSQVESWETQYF. V is TRBV3-1 and J is TRBJ2-5; D remains ambiguous. The germline V and J ends were trimmed by 1 base and 5 bases, with 11 bases remaining between them. CDR1 is LGHDT and CDR2 is YNNKEL in the germline V gene (reference sequence). CDR3 length: 14 amino acids.

In nucleotides, the CDR3 is TGTGCCACCCCCCGGTACACCGGGAACACTGAAGCTTTCTTT. Translation: CATPRYTGNTEAFF. The rearrangement uses TRBV10-3 and TRBJ1-1, with no clear D. CDR1 and CDR2 (germline): ENHRY, SYGVKD. The CDR3 is 14 amino acids. The ends were cut back, 10 bases at V and 1 base at J, with 16 bases in the middle.